The clone carrying this T cell receptor beta chain has ten or more counts. Its antigen is undetermined. The data stem from a study of T cells in Graves' hyperthyroidism and ophthalmopathy. The study's findings and limits: Peripheral blood also featured most of the thyroid clonotypes expanded above 0.001. A 13 V-J signature model discriminated ophthalmopathy versus stable hyperthyroidism.

Newly diagnosed hyperthyroidism patients aged 18 to 65 years had disease lasting under 2 months. RNA transcripts gave rise to amplified TCR beta CDR3 regions. The TCR CDR3 was amplified in a first-round RT-PCR using the HTBI primer set. One entry per CDR3 protein, called by TCRdb with MiXCR from the multiplex PCR reads. The data contain about 360,000 distinct CDR3 sequences, approximately 14% of them singletons. The sample was blood. This sequence originates from a woman between 18 and 30 years old with Graves' hyperthyroidism that later progressed to Graves' ophthalmopathy.

The CDR3 sequence is CASNPSENSYEQYF. The CDR3 DNA is TGTGCCAGCAACCCTTCGGAAAACTCCTACGAGCAGTACTTC. This chain uses TRBV6-1 with TRBJ2-7, with D uncertain. Trimming took off 7 bases at V and 0 bases at J, with 13 bases between the two ends. Per germline, CDR1 MNHNS and CDR2 SASEGT. This CDR3 region has 14 residues.